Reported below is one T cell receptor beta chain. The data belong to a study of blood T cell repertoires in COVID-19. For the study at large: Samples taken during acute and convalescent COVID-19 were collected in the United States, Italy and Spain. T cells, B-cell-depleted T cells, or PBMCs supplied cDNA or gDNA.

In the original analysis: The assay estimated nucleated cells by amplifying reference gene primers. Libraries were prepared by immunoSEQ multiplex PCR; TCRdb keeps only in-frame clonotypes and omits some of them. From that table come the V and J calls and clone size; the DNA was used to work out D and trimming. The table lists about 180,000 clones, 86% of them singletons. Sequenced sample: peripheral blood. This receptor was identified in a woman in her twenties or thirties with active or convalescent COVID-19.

CDR3 protein: CASSSGGWNTEAFF. The CDR3 coding sequence is TGCGCCAGCAGCTCTGGAGGCTGGAACACTGAAGCTTTCTTT. The chain is built from TRBV5-1 and TRBJ1-1, with D uncertain. V was pared by 3 bases and J by 1 base, with 10 bases between. The germline V gene encodes CDR1 SGHRS and CDR2 YFSETQ. This CDR3 is 14 amino acids long.